The 8 T cell receptor beta chains given below trace back to one sample, sequenced in a study of PD-L1 blockade in urothelial cancer. The protocol was immunoSEQ multiplex PCR, while the TCRdb copy is restricted to in-frame clones and leaves out a portion. Here the sample spans about 49,000 clones, approximately 85% being singletons. Described time point: pretreatment peripheral blood. The sample here was PBMCs, taken around atezolizumab (anti-PD-L1) treatment. These receptors all come from a man in his 70s with urothelial cancer.

The gene calls are TRBV28 and TRBJ2-7; D possibly corresponds to TRBD2 (5 bases). The V end was cut by 6 bases, the J end by 1 base, with 13 bases between. The CDR3 loop spans 14 amino acids. Germline CDR1 reads MDHEN; CDR2 reads SYDVKM. Here the CDR3 DNA reads TGTGCCAGCAGACGCTCCCTAGCTTCCTACGAGCAGTACTTC. It codes for CASRRSLASYEQYF.

The chain has TRBV5-1 and TRBJ2-3; 11 bases map to TRBD2. Germline lookup yields CDR1 SGHRS and CDR2 YFSETQ. V lost 3 bases, J lost 11 bases, and 8 bases stayed unmatched. The CDR3 is 14 residues long. The CDR3 loop is CASSYSNSGRGQYF. For the CDR3, the DNA is TGCGCCAGCAGCTATTCTAATAGCGGGAGGGGGCAGTATTTT. The variable domain in full, with the rest retrieved from reference TRBV5-1 and TRBJ2-3, is KAGVTQTPRYLIKTRGQQVTLSCSPISGHRSVSWYQQTPGQGLQFLFEYFSETQRNKGNFPGRFSGRQFSNSRSEMNVSTLELGDSALYLCASSYSNSGRGQYFGPGTRLTVL.

The V and J genes are TRBV5-1 and TRBJ1-1; perhaps TRBD1 as D (5 bases). The ends were cut back, 3 bases at V and 0 bases at J, with 9 bases in the middle. The V gene's germline CDR1 is SGHRS and CDR2 YFSETQ. This CDR3 spans 14 amino acids. In DNA form, the CDR3 reads TGCGCCAGCAGCTCGACAGAACTGAACACTGAAGCTTTCTTT. This encodes CASSSTELNTEAFF.

The chain couples TRBV11-2 to TRBJ2-1; D is possibly TRBD2 (6 bases). The V and J ends lost 0 bases and 6 bases respectively, with 12 bases between them. The CDR3 sequence is 15 residues long. The germline V gene encodes CDR1 SGHAT and CDR2 FQNNGV. CDR3 in DNA: TGTGCCAGCAGCTTAGAGGCGTTCGGGGGCAATGAGCAGTTCTTC. The encoded protein is CASSLEAFGGNEQFF.

This sequence joins TRBV4-2 and TRBJ2-1, with 11 bases lining up with TRBD2. V was clipped by 3 bases and J by 6 bases; unmatched bases: 7. This CDR3 is built from 16 residues. CDR1 is LGHNA and CDR2 is YNFKEQ in the germline V gene. The CDR3 sequence is CASSQDTSGRTNEQFF. CDR3 nucleotides: TGTGCCAGCAGCCAGGACACTAGCGGGAGAACCAATGAGCAGTTCTTC.

The chain carries TRBV7-6 and TRBJ1-1, with 9 bases that match TRBD1. Germline values: CDR1 SGHVS, CDR2 FNYEAQ. Unmatched junction bases numbered 12, after V lost 5 bases and J lost 8 bases. The CDR3 contains 15 residues. CDR3 residues: CASSPLLGQGKEAFF. DNA for the CDR3: TGTGCCAGCAGCCCCTTACTGGGACAGGGAAAGGAAGCTTTCTTT. Drawing the rest from reference TRBV7-6 and TRBJ1-1, the complete variable domain is GAGVSQSPRYKVTKRGQDVALRCDPISGHVSLYWYRQALGQGPEFLTYFNYEAQQDKSGLPNDRFSAERPEGSISTLTIQRTEQRDSAMYRCASSPLLGQGKEAFFGQGTRLTVV.

V is TRBV18 and J is TRBJ2-1, with TRBD2 matching 14 bases. CDR3 size: 17 residues. The junction had 9 bases not matched to a gene; V was cut back by 2 bases and J by 9 bases. Germline CDR1 KGHSH, CDR2 LQKENI. CDR3 sequence reads: CASSPGEGTSGSFEQFF. CDR3 nucleotides: TGTGCCAGCTCACCAGGGGAGGGGACTAGCGGGAGTTTTGAGCAGTTCTTC.

The rearrangement uses TRBV2 and TRBJ2-7; 11 positions agree with TRBD2. From germline, CDR1 is SNHLY and CDR2 FYNNEI. Trimming took 5 bases from V and 4 from J; bases not matched to a gene: 7. This CDR3 is 15 amino acids long. CDR3 loop: CASSPIAGGPYEQYF. DNA for the CDR3: TGTGCCAGCAGTCCCATAGCGGGAGGGCCTTACGAGCAGTACTTC.